This TCR beta chain was documented in a study of OX40 agonist ivuxolimab in advanced cancers. Whole-study context: Across the patients, intravenous ivuxolimab was delivered every 2 weeks at 0.01 to 10 mg/kg. Partial responses were recorded for three patients, including one with hepatocellular carcinoma and two with cutaneous melanoma.

Points on this clone: Its antigen is not known.

The CDR3 runs to 13 residues. Deletions cut 6 bases from V and 8 bases from J, with 14 bases between. The germline CDR1 and CDR2 sequences are SGHRS and YFSETQ. General study points: Low levels of normalized T-cell clonal expansion also appeared in some nonresponders. Antigen specificity was not determined for the expanded peripheral T cells.

Assay used: immunoSEQ multiplex PCR; TCRdb lists only in-frame clones, some missing. The sample holds tens of thousands of clones, over 60% seen once. The starting material was CD4+ or CD8+ T cells sorted from blood, obtained in a trial of the OX40 agonist ivuxolimab. The genes are TRBV5-1 and TRBJ2-2; D is perhaps TRBD1 or TRBD2 (5 bases each). The TCR originated in an adult with an advanced solid tumor such as melanoma, head and neck, liver or kidney cancer. This CDR3 reads CASTGAGSGELFF. The CDR3 DNA reads TGCGCCAGCACCGGGGCAGGGTCAGGGGAGCTGTTTTTT. The complete variable domain, with remaining parts taken from reference TRBV5-1 and TRBJ2-2, reads KAGVTQTPRYLIKTRGQQVTLSCSPISGHRSVSWYQQTPGQGLQFLFEYFSETQRNKGNFPGRFSGRQFSNSRSEMNVSTLELGDSALYLCASTGAGSGELFFGEGSRLTVL.